What follows are 8 T cell receptor beta chains derived from one specimen sequenced in a study of identifying expanded T cells in peripheral blood. Produced via immunoSEQ multiplex PCR; TCRdb's table is partial and in-frame only. The sample lists 65,000 to 95,000 clones, around 84% occurring once. Sequencing was performed on blood. Receptors were obtained from a person aged 18 to 75 in good health.

The chain couples TRBV28 to TRBJ1-1; 7 nucleotides align to TRBD1. This CDR3 is 13 amino acids long. Trimming took 5 bases from V and 6 from J; bases not matched to a gene: 6. Germline loops: CDR1 MDHEN, CDR2 SYDVKM. CDR3 residues: CASSVQGGAEAFF. The DNA of the CDR3 is TGTGCCAGCAGTGTCCAGGGGGGCGCTGAAGCTTTCTTT.

The V and J genes are TRBV5-6 and TRBJ2-1; 9 nucleotides match TRBD2. V lost 0 bases, J lost 7 bases, and 5 bases stayed unmatched. CDR1 is SGHDT and CDR2 is YYEEEE in the germline V gene. The CDR3 has 15 residues. The CDR3 spells CASSLAAGGVNEQFF. The DNA of the CDR3 is TGTGCCAGCAGCTTGGCAGCGGGAGGCGTTAATGAGCAGTTCTTC. The full variable domain, with the rest looked up from reference TRBV5-6 and TRBJ2-1, is DAGVTQSPTHLIKTRGQQVTLRCSPKSGHDTVSWYQQALGQGPQFIFQYYEEEERQRGNFPDRFSGHQFPNYSSELNVNALLLGDSALYLCASSLAAGGVNEQFFGPGTRLTVL.

The rearrangement links TRBV7-2 to TRBJ2-7; a weak D match, TRBD1 (6 bases). V lost 5 bases, J lost 0 bases, and 11 bases lay in between. Germline V gene sequence: CDR1 SGHTA, CDR2 FQGNSA. The CDR3 totals 14 residues. In nucleotides, the CDR3 is TGTGCCAGCAGCCAACAGGGAAGCTCCTACGAGCAGTACTTC. Protein product: CASSQQGSSYEQYF.

With respect to this clone: One end of the junction is discordant with germline, which a read error may explain. The chain joins TRBV7-2 to TRBJ1-3; possible D gene TRBD1, 6 bases. Germline V CDR1 and CDR2: SGHTA, FQGNSA. The CDR3 loop spans 12 amino acids. The CDR3 DNA sequence: TGTGCCAGCAAGTCTCCGGGACAAGCCGCAGCTTTT. Translated: CASKSPGQAAAF.

V gene TRBV14 combines with J gene TRBJ1-4, with 7 bases identical to TRBD1. Germline CDR1 is SGHDN and CDR2 is FVKESK. V dropped 3 bases and J dropped 7; count of bases not matched to a gene: 5. The CDR3 contains 14 residues. CDR3 coding DNA: TGTGCCAGCAGCCAGAACAGGGGAGGTGAAAAACTGTTTTTT. Protein sequence: CASSQNRGGEKLFF.

In the case of this clone: At one end the junction does not follow the germline gene, possibly because of a read error. The rearrangement uses TRBV7-7 and TRBJ2-7; 10 bases map to TRBD2. The CDR3 loop spans 13 amino acids. Germline V gives CDR1 SSHAT, CDR2 FNYEAQ (reference sequence). The CDR3 loop is CASSLAGEDEQYF. The CDR3 coding sequence is TGTGCTAGCAGCCTAGCGGGGGAGGACGAGCAGTACTTC.

The chain carries TRBV9 and TRBJ2-3; D not certain. Germline-derived CDR1 and CDR2 are SGDLS and YYNGEE. There are 13 residues in the CDR3. Trimming removed 3 bases from V and 3 bases from J, with 8 bases in between. CDR3 nucleotides: TGTGCCAGCAGCGACGGCCTGACAGATACGCAGTATTTT. It codes for CASSDGLTDTQYF. Looking up the rest from reference TRBV9 and TRBJ2-3 gives the full variable domain: DSGVTQTPKHLITATGQRVTLRCSPRSGDLSVYWYQQSLDQGLQFLIQYYNGEERAKGNILERFSAQQFPDLHSELNLSSLELGDSALYFCASSDGLTDTQYFGPGTRLTVL.

V is TRBV27 and J is TRBJ1-4, with unresolved D. This CDR3 is 13 amino acids long. Germline loops: CDR1 MNHEY, CDR2 SMNVEV (reference sequence). V shed 2 bases and J shed 4 bases, with 5 bases lying between them. The CDR3 loop reads CASSLQVNEKLFF. DNA of the CDR3: TGTGCCAGCAGTTTACAGGTTAATGAAAAACTGTTTTTT.